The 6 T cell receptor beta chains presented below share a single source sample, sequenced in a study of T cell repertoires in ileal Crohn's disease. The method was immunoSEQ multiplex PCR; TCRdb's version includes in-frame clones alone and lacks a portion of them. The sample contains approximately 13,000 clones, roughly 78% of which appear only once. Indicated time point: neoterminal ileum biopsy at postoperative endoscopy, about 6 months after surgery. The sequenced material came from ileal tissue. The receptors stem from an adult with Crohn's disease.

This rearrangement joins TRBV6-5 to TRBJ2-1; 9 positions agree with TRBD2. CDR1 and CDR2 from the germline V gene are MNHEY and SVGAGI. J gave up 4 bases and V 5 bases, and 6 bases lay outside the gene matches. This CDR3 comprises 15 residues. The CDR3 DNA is TGTGCCAGCAGTAACGGACTAGCGATATACAATGAGCAGTTCTTC. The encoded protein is CASSNGLAIYNEQFF.

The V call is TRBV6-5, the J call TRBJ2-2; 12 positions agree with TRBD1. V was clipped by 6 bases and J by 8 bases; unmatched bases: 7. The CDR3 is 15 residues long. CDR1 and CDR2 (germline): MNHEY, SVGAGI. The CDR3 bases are TGTGCCAGCAGCCTCGGGACAGGGGGCATAGGGGAGCTGTTTTTT. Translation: CASSLGTGGIGELFF.

CDR3 nucleotides: TGTGCCAGCAGCGTAGACTTCTACAATGAGCAGTTCTTC. Translated: CASSVDFYNEQFF. J is TRBJ2-1 and V is TRBV9; unclear D gene. From germline, CDR1 is SGDLS and CDR2 YYNGEE. With 0 bases removed from V and 3 bases from J, the gap between germline ends came to 4 bases. This CDR3 is 13 amino acids long.

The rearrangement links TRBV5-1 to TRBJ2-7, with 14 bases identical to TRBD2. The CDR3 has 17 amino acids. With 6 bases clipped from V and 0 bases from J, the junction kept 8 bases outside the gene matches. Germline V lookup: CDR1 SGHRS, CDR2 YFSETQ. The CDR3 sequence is CASIRTSGGPSSYEQYF. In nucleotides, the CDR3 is TGCGCCAGCATCCGGACTAGCGGGGGGCCTAGCTCCTACGAGCAGTACTTC.

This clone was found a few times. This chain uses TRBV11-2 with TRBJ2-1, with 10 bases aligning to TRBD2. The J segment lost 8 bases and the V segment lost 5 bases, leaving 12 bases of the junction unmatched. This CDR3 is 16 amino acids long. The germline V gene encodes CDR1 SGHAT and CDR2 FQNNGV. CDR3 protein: CASSEQVASGGHEQFF. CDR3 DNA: TGTGCCAGCAGCGAACAGGTCGCTAGCGGGGGCCATGAGCAGTTCTTC.

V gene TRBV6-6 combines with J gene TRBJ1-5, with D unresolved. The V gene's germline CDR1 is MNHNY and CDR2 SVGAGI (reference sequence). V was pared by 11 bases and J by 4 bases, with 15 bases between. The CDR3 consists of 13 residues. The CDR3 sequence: CACRGKGNQPQHF. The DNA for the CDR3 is TGTGCCTGCCGAGGTAAAGGTAATCAGCCCCAGCATTTT.